This T cell receptor (beta chain) derives from a study of beta chain features in type 1 diabetes. Across the study: When patients were set against healthy donors, age, gender and cell yields were similar.

The CDR3 has 13 amino acids. Germline CDR1 reads SGHTA; CDR2 reads FQGNSA. V was pared by 5 bases and J by 5 bases, with 5 bases of the junction left unmatched. TCRB transcripts that were expressed got sequenced, as all of the isolated RNA had been reverse transcribed. Generated by immunoSEQ multiplex PCR, the TCRdb table keeps only in-frame clones and is missing some. The sample has over 700,000 clones, roughly 15% seen once. This clone was detected only a few times. This receptor was identified in a woman aged 18-29 years in good health. The chain recombines TRBV7-2 with TRBJ1-2; 7 bases align to TRBD1. Material for sequencing was naive CD4+ T cells from blood. CDR3 bases: TGTGCCAGCAGCCGGACAGGCCATTATGGCTACACCTTC. Translated: CASSRTGHYGYTF.